The T cell receptor beta chain under discussion was sequenced for a study of blood T cell repertoires in COVID-19. Whole-study context: Acute and convalescent COVID-19 samples came from the United States, Italy and Spain. T cells, B-cell-depleted T cells, or PBMCs supplied cDNA or gDNA.

As handled by the study authors: Reference gene primer amplification in the assay estimated nucleated cell counts. Here immunoSEQ multiplex PCR was the method, and the copy in TCRdb shows in-frame clones only, minus some. V and J calls plus clone size are reproduced from that table; the DNA served to infer D and trimming. Among about 160,000 clones listed, around 93% were seen once. The CDR3 has 11 residues. V lost 8 bases, J lost 3 bases, and 8 bases lay in between. The germline V gene encodes CDR1 SGHRS and CDR2 YFSETQ. The rearrangement joins TRBV5-1 to TRBJ1-1; no clear D gene. Material for sequencing was peripheral blood. The clonotype comes from a woman in her 50s with acute or convalescent COVID-19. Written as DNA, the CDR3 is TGCGCCAGTAGCGTAGACACTGAAGCTTTCTTT. It encodes CASSVDTEAFF.